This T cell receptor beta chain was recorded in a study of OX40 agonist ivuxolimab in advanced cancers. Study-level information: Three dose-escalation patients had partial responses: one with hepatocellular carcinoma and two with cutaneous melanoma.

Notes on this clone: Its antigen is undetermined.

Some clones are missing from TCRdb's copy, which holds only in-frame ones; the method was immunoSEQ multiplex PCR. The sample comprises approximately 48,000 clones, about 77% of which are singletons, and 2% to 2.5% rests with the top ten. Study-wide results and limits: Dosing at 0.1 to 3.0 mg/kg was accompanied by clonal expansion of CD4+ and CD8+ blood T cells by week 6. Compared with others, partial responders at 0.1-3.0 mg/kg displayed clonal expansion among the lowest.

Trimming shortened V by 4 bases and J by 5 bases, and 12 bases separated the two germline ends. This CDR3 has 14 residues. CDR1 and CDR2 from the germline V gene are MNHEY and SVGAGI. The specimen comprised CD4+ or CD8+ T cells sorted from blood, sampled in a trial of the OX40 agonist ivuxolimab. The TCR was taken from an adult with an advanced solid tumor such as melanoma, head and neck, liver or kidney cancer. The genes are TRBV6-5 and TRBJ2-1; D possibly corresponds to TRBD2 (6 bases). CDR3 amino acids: CASSWGLSNNEQFF. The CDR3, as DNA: TGTGCCAGCAGTTGGGGACTTTCTAACAATGAGCAGTTCTTC.